These T cell receptor beta chains were read from a single sample in a study of blood T cell repertoires in COVID-19. Sequencing was performed with immunoSEQ multiplex PCR; in TCRdb, only in-frame clones are kept and a portion is missing. In the table there are 170,000 or so clones, roughly 80% of which are singletons. Sample: PBMCs or T cells enriched from blood (not recorded which). These receptors came from a woman between 50 and 59 years old who had recovered from COVID-19. Both conserved end residues are part of each CDR3. The D gene is left open where the match is weak. Size tells how often a clone was seen (once, few, many) or the class of an expanded clone, and some rows leave it out.

J | D | size | V | DNA | CDR3
TRBJ1-2 | . | . | TRBV28 | TGTGCCAGCAGTTCGTCAGGGATGATGAGGGGCTACACCTTC | CASSSSGMMRGYTF
TRBJ2-1 | . | . | TRBV19 | TGTGCCAGTAGTACACACACTAGGACTGAGCAGTTCTTC | CASSTHTRTEQFF
TRBJ2-7 | . | once | TRBV3-1/TRBV3-2 | TGTGCCAGCAGCCAACTTTACGAGCAGTACTTC | CASSQLYEQYF
TRBJ2-2 | TRBD2 | . | TRBV6-5 | TGTGCCAGCAGTTACTCGGGAGGGAGAAGTACCGGGGAGCTGTTTTTT | CASSYSGGRSTGELFF
TRBJ2-5 | TRBD2 | . | TRBV9 | TGTGCCAGCAGCGTAAGCCCATCACTAGCGGGAGGACAAGAGACCCAGTACTTC | CASSVSPSLAGGQETQYF
TRBJ1-2 | TRBD1 | . | TRBV7-2 | TGTGCCAGCAGCCCTTTAGGGACAGGGAGTGGCTACACCTTC | CASSPLGTGSGYTF
TRBJ2-5 | . | . | TRBV2 | TGTGCCAGCAGTTACAGCAGCCAAGAGACCCAGTACTTC | CASSYSSQETQYF
TRBJ2-1 | TRBD2 | . | TRBV27 | TGTGCCAGCAGCGAGCGGGAGGGCCCCTACAATGAGCAGTTCTTC | CASSEREGPYNEQFF
TRBJ2-7 | . | . | TRBV19 | TGTGCCAGTAGCAACACGGGCTACGAGCAGTACTTC | CASSNTGYEQYF
TRBJ2-7 | . | . | TRBV18 | TGTGCCAGCTCACCCAGGGGTGGCGAGCAGTACTTC | CASSPRGGEQYF
TRBJ2-1 | TRBD2 | . | TRBV24-1 | TGTGCCACCAGTGACCCCGCGATGACTAGCGGAGAGTACAATGAGCAGTTCTTC | CATSDPAMTSGEYNEQFF
TRBJ2-5 | . | . | TRBV11-3 | TGTGCCAGCAGCGTTACAGGGCGAGAGACCCAGTACTTC | CASSVTGRETQYF
TRBJ1-2 | TRBD1 | . | TRBV28 | TGTGCCAGCAGCCCCCGGGACAGGGACGGCTACACCTTC | CASSPRDRDGYTF
TRBJ2-1 | TRBD2 | . | TRBV27 | TGTACCAGCAGAAGGACTAGCCCCTACAATGAGCAGTTCTTC | CTSRRTSPYNEQFF
TRBJ1-2 | . | . | TRBV20-1 | TGCAGTGCTAGTGAGGGCAGCCCCGTGGATGGCTACACCTTC | CSASEGSPVDGYTF
TRBJ2-1 | . | . | TRBV5-1 | TGCGCCAGCAGCTCGTCCCCGGCCTACAATGAGCAGTTCTTC | CASSSSPAYNEQFF
TRBJ1-1 | TRBD1 | . | TRBV3-1/TRBV3-2 | TGTGCCAGCAGCCGAGGGACAGCCCCCACTGAAGCTTTCTTT | CASSRGTAPTEAFF
TRBJ2-3 | . | few | TRBV3-1/TRBV3-2 | TGTGCCAGCAGCCTCGACAGTCCTAGCACAGATACGCAGTATTTT | CASSLDSPSTDTQYF
TRBJ1-5 | . | few | TRBV28 | TGTGCCAGCAGCTTGACAGGAGATCAGCCCCAGCATTTT | CASSLTGDQPQHF
TRBJ2-2 | . | . | TRBV10-3 | TGTGCCATCAAGGGAGCGGGTTCGAACACCGGGGAGCTGTTTTTT | CAIKGAGSNTGELFF
TRBJ2-3 | . | . | TRBV10-2 | TGCGCCAGCGGTAGTACGCAGTATTTT | CASGSTQYF
TRBJ1-3 | TRBD1 | few | TRBV18 | TGTGCCAGCTCACCCTCGCCACAGGGGAGCTCTGGAAACACCATATATTTT | CASSPSPQGSSGNTIYF
TRBJ2-6 | . | . | TRBV3-1/TRBV3-2 | TGTGCCAGCAGTCGCTCTGGGGCCAACGTCCTGACTTTC | CASSRSGANVLTF
TRBJ2-7 | TRBD2 | . | TRBV5-6 | TGTGCCAGCAGCCCTAGCGGGAGAGCCTCCTACGAGCAGTACTTC | CASSPSGRASYEQYF
TRBJ1-2 | . | few | TRBV30 | TGTGCCTGGAGCGGCGGGTACTATGGCTACACCTTC | CAWSGGYYGYTF
TRBJ2-1 | . | . | TRBV6-5 | TGTGCCAGCAGGAGACAGTCTACCGCCCACAATGAGCAGTTCTTC | CASRRQSTAHNEQFF
TRBJ2-1 | TRBD2 | . | TRBV19 | TGTGCCAGTAGTATAGCATATGGCGGGAGCTCCTACAATGAGCAGTTCTTC | CASSIAYGGSSYNEQFF
TRBJ1-5 | TRBD1 | . | TRBV28 | TGTGCCAGCAGCCACAACAGGGGTGACCAGCCCCAGCATTTT | CASSHNRGDQPQHF
TRBJ1-2 | . | . | TRBV27 | TGTGCCAGCAGTCCCGGAACAAGTGGGGGGGGCTACACCTTC | CASSPGTSGGGYTF
TRBJ2-7 | . | . | TRBV6-2/TRBV6-3 | TGTGCCAGCAGTTCAGCCTACGAGCAGTACTTC | CASSSAYEQYF
TRBJ1-2 | . | . | TRBV6-5 | TGTGCCAGCAGTTACTCGGTCCTCGGGAGGGGCTACACCTTC | CASSYSVLGRGYTF
TRBJ1-1 | . | . | TRBV7-9 | TGTGCCAGCAGCCGGGACAACCTTGCAATTACCTCTGGCTCTTTCTTT | CASSRDNLAITSGSFF
TRBJ1-5 | TRBD1 | . | TRBV5-5 | TGTGCCAGCAGCCCTCGACAGGGGAGCGATCAGCCCCAGCATTTT | CASSPRQGSDQPQHF
TRBJ2-6 | . | . | TRBV28 | TGTGCCAGCAGTACAACCTCTGGGGCCAACGTCCTGACTTTC | CASSTTSGANVLTF
TRBJ2-7 | TRBD1 | few | TRBV10-3 | TGTGCCACACGACCCTTCCGGGACAGTCCCTACGAGCAGTACTTC | CATRPFRDSPYEQYF
TRBJ2-1 | TRBD2 | once | TRBV6-5 | TGTGCCAGCAGCCCGCCCGGGGGGGTTGTTGAGCAGTTCTTC | CASSPPGGVVEQFF
TRBJ2-1 | TRBD2 | . | TRBV5-1 | TGCGCCAGCAGCTTGGAGGGACTAGCGGAATCCTACAATGAGCAGTTCTTC | CASSLEGLAESYNEQFF
TRBJ2-5 | TRBD2 | . | TRBV3-1/TRBV3-2 | TGTGCCAGCAGCCTTCTACGGACTAGCGGAGGGAGGGAGACCCAGTACTTC | CASSLLRTSGGRETQYF